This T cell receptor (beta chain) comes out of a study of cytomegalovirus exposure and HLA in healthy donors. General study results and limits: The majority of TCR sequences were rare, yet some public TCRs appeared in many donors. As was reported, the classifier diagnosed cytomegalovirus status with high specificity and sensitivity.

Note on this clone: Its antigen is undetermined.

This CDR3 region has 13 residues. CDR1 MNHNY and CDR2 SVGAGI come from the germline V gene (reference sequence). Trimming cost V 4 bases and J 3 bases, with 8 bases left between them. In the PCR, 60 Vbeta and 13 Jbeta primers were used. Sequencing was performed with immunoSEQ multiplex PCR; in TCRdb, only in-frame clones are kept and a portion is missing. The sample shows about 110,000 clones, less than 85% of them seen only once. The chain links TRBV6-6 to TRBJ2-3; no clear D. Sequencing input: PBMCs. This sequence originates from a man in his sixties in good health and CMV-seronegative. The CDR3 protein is CASSSLVTDTQYF. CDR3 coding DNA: TGTGCCAGCAGTTCGCTAGTTACAGATACGCAGTATTTT.